What follows is one TCR beta chain and its context. The antigen is not known. These data come from a study of shared clonotypes between healthy human individuals. Study results and limitations: Limitation of the genetic and exposure-history diversity represented came from the few donors.

Sequencing used immunoSEQ multiplex PCR; TCRdb keeps in-frame clones, though not all of them. The sample contains hundreds of thousands of clones, 85% to 95% of which appear only once. Naive CD8 cells comprised CD45RO-negative, CCR7-positively selected cells, excluding terminally differentiated effector memory CD45RA+ cells. CDR1 and CDR2 from the germline V gene are SNHLY and FYNNEI. Between the trimmed V and J ends, which lost 7 bases and 5 bases, there was a span of 17 bases. CDR3 size: 15 residues. The specimen was naive CD8+ T cells sorted from blood. The V gene is TRBV2, the J gene TRBJ2-2; D remains unclear. The source is a woman in her twenties or thirties in good health. The CDR3 region is CASMGSGRRTGELFF. The DNA for the CDR3 is TGTGCCAGCATGGGGTCGGGCAGAAGGACCGGGGAGCTGTTTTTT.